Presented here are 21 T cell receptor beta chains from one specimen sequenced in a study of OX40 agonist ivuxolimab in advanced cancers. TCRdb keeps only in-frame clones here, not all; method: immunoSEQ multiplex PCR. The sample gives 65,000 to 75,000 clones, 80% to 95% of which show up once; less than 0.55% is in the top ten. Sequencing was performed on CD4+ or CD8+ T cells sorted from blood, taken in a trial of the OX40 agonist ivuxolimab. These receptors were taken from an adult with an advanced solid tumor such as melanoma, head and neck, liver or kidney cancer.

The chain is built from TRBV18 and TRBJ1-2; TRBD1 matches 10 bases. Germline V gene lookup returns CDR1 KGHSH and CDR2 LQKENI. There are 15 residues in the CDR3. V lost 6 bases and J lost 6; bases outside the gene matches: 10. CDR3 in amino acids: CASSTGTGVYHGYTF. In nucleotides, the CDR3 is TGTGCCAGCTCTACCGGGACAGGGGTTTATCATGGCTACACCTTC.

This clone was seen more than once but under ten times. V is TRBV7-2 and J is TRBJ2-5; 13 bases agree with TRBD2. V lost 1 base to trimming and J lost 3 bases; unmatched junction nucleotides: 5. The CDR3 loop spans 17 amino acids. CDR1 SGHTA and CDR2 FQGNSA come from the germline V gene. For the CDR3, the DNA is TGTGCCAGCAGCTTAGAGGGACTAGCGGGACAAAAAGAGACCCAGTACTTC. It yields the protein CASSLEGLAGQKETQYF. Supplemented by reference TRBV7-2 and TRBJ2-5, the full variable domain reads GAGVSQSPSNKVTEKGKDVELRCDPISGHTALYWYRQSLGQGLEFLIYFQGNSAPDKSGLPSDRFSAERTGGSVSTLTIQRTQQEDSAVYLCASSLEGLAGQKETQYFGPGTRLLVL.

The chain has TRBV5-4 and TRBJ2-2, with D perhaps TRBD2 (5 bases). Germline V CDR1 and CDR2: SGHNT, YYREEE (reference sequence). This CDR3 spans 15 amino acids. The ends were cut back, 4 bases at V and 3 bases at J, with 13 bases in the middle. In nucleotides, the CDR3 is TGTGCCAGCAGCGACCGGGGTCGACACACCGGGGAGCTGTTTTTT. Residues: CASSDRGRHTGELFF.

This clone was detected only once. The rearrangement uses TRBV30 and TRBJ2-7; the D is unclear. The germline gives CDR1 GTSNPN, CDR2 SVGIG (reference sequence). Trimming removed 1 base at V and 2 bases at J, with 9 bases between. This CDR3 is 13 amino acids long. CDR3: CAWSEKGPYEQYF. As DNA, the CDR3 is TGTGCCTGGAGTGAGAAGGGTCCCTACGAGCAGTACTTC. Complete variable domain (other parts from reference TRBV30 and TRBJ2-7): SQTIHQWPATLVQPVGSPLSLECTVEGTSNPNLYWYRQAAGRGLQLLFYSVGIGQISSEVPQNLSASRPQDRQFILSSKKLLLSDSGFYLCAWSEKGPYEQYFGPGTRLTVT.

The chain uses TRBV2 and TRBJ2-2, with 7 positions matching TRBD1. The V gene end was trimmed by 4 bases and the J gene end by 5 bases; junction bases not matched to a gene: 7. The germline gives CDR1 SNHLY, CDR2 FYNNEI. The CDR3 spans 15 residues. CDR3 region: CASSALRGRTGELFF. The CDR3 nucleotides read TGTGCCAGCAGTGCCCTAAGGGGGCGGACCGGGGAGCTGTTTTTT. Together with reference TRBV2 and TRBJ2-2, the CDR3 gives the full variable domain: EPEVTQTPSHQVTQMGQEVILRCVPISNHLYFYWYRQILGQKVEFLVSFYNNEISEKSEIFDDQFSVERPDGSNFTLKIRSTKLEDSAMYFCASSALRGRTGELFFGEGSRLTVL.

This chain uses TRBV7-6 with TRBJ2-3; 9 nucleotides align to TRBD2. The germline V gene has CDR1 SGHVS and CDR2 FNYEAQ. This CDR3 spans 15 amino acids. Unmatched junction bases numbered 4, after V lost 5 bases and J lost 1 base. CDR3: CASSLRTSGTDTQYF. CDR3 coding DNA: TGTGCCAGCAGCCTGAGGACTAGCGGCACAGATACGCAGTATTTT.

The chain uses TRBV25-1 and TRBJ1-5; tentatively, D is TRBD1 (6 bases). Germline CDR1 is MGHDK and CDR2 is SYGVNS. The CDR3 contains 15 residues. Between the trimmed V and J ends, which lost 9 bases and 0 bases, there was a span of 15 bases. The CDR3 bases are TGTGCCAGGAGATGGGACATCGATAGCAATCAGCCCCAGCATTTT. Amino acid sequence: CARRWDIDSNQPQHF. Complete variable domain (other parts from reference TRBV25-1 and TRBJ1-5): EADIYQTPRYLVIGTGKKITLECSQTMGHDKMYWYQQDPGMELHLIHYSYGVNSTEKGDLSSESTVSRIRTEHFPLTLESARPSHTSQYLCARRWDIDSNQPQHFGDGTRLSIL.

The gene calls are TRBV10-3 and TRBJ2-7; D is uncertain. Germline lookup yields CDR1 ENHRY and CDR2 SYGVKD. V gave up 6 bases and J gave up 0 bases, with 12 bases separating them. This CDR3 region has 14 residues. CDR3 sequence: CAISASPSSYEQYF. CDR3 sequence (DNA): TGTGCCATCAGCGCAAGCCCCAGCTCCTACGAGCAGTACTTC.

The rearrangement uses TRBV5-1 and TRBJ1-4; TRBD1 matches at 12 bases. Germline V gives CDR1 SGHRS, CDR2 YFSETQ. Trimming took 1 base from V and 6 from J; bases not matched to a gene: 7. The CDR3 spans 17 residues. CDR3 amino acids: CASSLYGTGGSDEKLFF. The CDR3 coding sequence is TGCGCCAGCAGCTTGTACGGGACAGGGGGCTCGGATGAAAAACTGTTTTTT.

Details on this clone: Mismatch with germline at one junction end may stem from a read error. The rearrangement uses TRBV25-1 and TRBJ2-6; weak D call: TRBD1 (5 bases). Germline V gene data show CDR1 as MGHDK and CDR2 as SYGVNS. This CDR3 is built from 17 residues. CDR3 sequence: CAGSDPGRLSGANVLTF. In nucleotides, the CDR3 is TGTGCCGGCAGTGATCCAGGGCGACTCTCTGGGGCCAACGTCCTGACTTTC.

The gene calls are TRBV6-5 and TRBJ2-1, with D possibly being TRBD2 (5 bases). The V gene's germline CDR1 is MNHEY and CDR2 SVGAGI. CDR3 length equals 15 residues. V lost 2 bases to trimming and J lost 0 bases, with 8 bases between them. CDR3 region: CASSYAGGSYNEQFF. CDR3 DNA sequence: TGTGCCAGCAGTTACGCGGGTGGCTCCTACAATGAGCAGTTCTTC.

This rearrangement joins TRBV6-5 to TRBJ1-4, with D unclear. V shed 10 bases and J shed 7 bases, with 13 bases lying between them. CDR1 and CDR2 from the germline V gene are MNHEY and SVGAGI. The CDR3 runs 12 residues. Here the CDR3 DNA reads TGTGCCACCCAGTCCCCCACTGAAAAACTGTTTTTT. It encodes CATQSPTEKLFF.

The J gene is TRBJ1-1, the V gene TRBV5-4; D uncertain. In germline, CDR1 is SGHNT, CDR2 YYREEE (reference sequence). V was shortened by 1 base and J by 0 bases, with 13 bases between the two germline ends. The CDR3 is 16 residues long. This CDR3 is CASSLSAGRLNTEAFF. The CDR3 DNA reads TGTGCCAGCAGCTTGTCGGCAGGACGGCTGAACACTGAAGCTTTCTTT.

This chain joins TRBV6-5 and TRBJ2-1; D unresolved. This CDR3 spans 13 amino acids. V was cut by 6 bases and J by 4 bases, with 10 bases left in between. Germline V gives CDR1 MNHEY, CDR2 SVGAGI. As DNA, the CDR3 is TGTGCCAGCAGATCACCACCGTACAATGAGCAGTTCTTC. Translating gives CASRSPPYNEQFF.

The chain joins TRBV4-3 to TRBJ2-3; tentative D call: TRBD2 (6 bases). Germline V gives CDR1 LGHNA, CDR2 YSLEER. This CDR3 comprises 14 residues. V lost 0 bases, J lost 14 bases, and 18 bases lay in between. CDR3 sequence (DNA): TGCGCCAGCAGCCAAGAGATTTATGGGCCCGGGGGGTATTTT. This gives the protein CASSQEIYGPGGYF.

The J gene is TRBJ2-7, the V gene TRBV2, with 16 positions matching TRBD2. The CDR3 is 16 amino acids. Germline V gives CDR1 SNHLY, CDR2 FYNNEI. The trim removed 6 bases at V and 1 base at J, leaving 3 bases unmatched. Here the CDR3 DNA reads TGTGCCAGCAGCCCGGGACTAGCGGGAGGGTCCTACGAGCAGTACTTC. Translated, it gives CASSPGLAGGSYEQYF.

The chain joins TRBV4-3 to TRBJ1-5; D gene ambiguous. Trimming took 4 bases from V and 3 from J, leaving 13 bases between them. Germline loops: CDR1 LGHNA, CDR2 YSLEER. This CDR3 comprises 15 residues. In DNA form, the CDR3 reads TGCGCCAGCAGCCCCTCGGCCGGATTCAATCAGCCCCAGCATTTT. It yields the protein CASSPSAGFNQPQHF.

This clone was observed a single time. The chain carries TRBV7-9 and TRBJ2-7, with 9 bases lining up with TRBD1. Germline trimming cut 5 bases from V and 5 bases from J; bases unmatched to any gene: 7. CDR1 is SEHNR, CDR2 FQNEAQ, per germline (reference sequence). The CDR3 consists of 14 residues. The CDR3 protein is CASSPTGGIDEQYF. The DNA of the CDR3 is TGTGCCAGCAGCCCCACAGGGGGCATCGACGAGCAGTACTTC.

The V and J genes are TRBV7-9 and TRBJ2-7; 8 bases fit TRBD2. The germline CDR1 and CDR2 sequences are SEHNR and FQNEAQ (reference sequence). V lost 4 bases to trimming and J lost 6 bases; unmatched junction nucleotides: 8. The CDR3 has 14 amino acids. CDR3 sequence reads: CASSSKTSAAEQYF. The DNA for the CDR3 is TGTGCCAGCAGCTCCAAGACTAGCGCGGCCGAGCAGTACTTC.

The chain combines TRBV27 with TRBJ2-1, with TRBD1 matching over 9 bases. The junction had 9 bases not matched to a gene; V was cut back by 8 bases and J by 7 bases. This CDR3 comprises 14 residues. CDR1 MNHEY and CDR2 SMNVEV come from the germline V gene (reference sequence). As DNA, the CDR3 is TGTGCCAGCGGGAGGACAGGGGTTCGGAATGAGCAGTTCTTC. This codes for CASGRTGVRNEQFF.

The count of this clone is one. CDR3: CASSLGGDAFF. The CDR3 region has the DNA TGTGCCAGCAGCTTAGGGGGGGATGCTTTCTTT. J is TRBJ1-1 and V is TRBV11-2; the D gene is possibly TRBD1 (5 bases). Germline lookup yields CDR1 SGHAT and CDR2 FQNNGV. The CDR3 has 11 residues. V shed 1 base and J shed 11 bases, with 8 bases lying between them. The full variable domain, with the rest looked up from reference TRBV11-2 and TRBJ1-1, is EAGVAQSPRYKIIEKRQSVAFWCNPISGHATLYWYQQILGQGPKLLIQFQNNGVVDDSQLPKDRFSAERLKGVDSTLKIQPAKLEDSAVYLCASSLGGDAFFGQGTRLTVV.